These 32 T cell receptor beta chains were sequenced from one sample in a study of control samples from healthy donors and cancer patients. Data came from immunoSEQ multiplex PCR; TCRdb stores just in-frame clones and leaves some out. The data show 130,000 or so clones, 80% to 95% seen once. The sample was blood. The receptor source for this set is a man between 18 and 29 years old in good health.

This clone was counted only a few times. The CDR3 region is CSAGQGIYEQYF. The CDR3 coding sequence is TGCAGCGCCGGACAGGGAATCTACGAGCAGTACTTC. This rearrangement joins TRBV29-1 to TRBJ2-7, with 8 bases identical to TRBD1. CDR1 SQVTM and CDR2 ANQGSEA come from the germline V gene. Unmatched junction bases numbered 5, after V lost 7 bases and J lost 3 bases. This CDR3 contains 12 residues.

The chain combines TRBV6-8 with TRBJ2-6; D not resolved. The ends were cut back, 5 bases at V and 5 bases at J, with 22 bases in the middle. Germline V gene sequence: CDR1 MNHGY, CDR2 SAAAGT. This CDR3 spans 18 amino acids. The CDR3 here is CASSGLGRSQSRANVLTF. CDR3 nucleotide sequence: TGTGCCAGCAGTGGCCTCGGGCGCTCTCAAAGTCGGGCCAACGTCCTGACTTTC.

This clone was counted between two and nine times. This chain uses TRBV23-1 with TRBJ1-5; a possible D gene is TRBD1 (6 bases). TRBV23-1 is assigned to the ORF class and has an uncertain function. This CDR3 spans 18 amino acids. Trimming left V 0 bases short and J 0 bases short, with 15 bases between. The CDR3 sequence is CASSQSRGRGYSNQPQHF. In DNA, the CDR3 is TGCGCCAGCAGTCAATCAAGGGGGAGAGGCTATAGCAATCAGCCCCAGCATTTT.

This clone was seen a handful of times. This chain uses TRBV7-9 with TRBJ2-2; a possible D gene is TRBD2 (5 bases). V gave up 8 bases and J gave up 2 bases, with 9 bases separating them. From germline, CDR1 is SEHNR and CDR2 FQNEAQ (reference sequence). The CDR3 contains 13 residues. CDR3 sequence (DNA): TGTGCCAGCGGCGGGTACAACACCGGGGAGCTGTTTTTT. Residues: CASGGYNTGELFF.

The chain recombines TRBV6-5 with TRBJ1-1; D not resolved. There are 13 residues in the CDR3. Germline V gives CDR1 MNHEY, CDR2 SVGAGI. Trimming pared 6 bases from V and 4 bases from J, leaving 12 bases between. The CDR3 protein is CASRVGLGTEAFF. CDR3 in DNA: TGTGCCAGCAGGGTCGGGTTGGGCACTGAAGCTTTCTTT.

The V call is TRBV5-4, the J call TRBJ1-1; a possible D gene is TRBD1 (6 bases). The CDR3 runs 15 residues. V lost 1 base to trimming and J lost 4 bases, with 14 bases between them. Germline loops: CDR1 SGHNT, CDR2 YYREEE (reference sequence). CDR3 sequence reads: CASSLNPGAGTEAFF. The CDR3 nucleotides are TGTGCCAGCAGCTTGAATCCGGGGGCGGGCACTGAAGCTTTCTTT. The full variable domain, rest sourced from reference TRBV5-4 and TRBJ1-1, is ETGVTQSPTHLIKTRGQQVTLRCSSQSGHNTVSWYQQALGQGPQFIFQYYREEENGRGNFPPRFSGLQFPNYSSELNVNALELDDSALYLCASSLNPGAGTEAFFGQGTRLTVV.

The rearrangement joins TRBV2 to TRBJ1-1; D is uncertain. The CDR3 totals 16 residues. V was pared by 4 bases and J by 0 bases, with 15 bases between. CDR1 SNHLY and CDR2 FYNNEI come from the germline V gene. The CDR3 here is CASSVLPGKMNTEAFF. The CDR3 DNA reads TGTGCCAGCAGTGTTCTCCCAGGAAAGATGAACACTGAAGCTTTCTTT.

J is TRBJ2-3 and V is TRBV3-1 (or the pseudogene TRBV3-2), with 7 nucleotides matching TRBD2. CDR3 length: 15 residues. The junction had 6 bases not matched to a gene; V was cut back by 3 bases and J by 3 bases. CDR1 LGHDT and CDR2 YNNKEL come from the germline V gene (reference sequence). CDR3 coding DNA: TGTGCCAGCAGCCACGGACTAGGTGGTACAGATACGCAGTATTTT. It specifies CASSHGLGGTDTQYF.

This sequence joins TRBV5-5 and TRBJ1-2, with TRBD1 matching over 7 bases. The trim removed 0 bases at V and 4 bases at J, leaving 3 bases unmatched. Germline lookup yields CDR1 SGHKS and CDR2 YYEKEE (reference sequence). The CDR3 consists of 14 residues. CDR3 amino acids: CASSLVAGGYGYTF. Here the CDR3 DNA reads TGTGCCAGCAGCTTGGTGGCAGGGGGCTATGGCTACACCTTC.

V is TRBV10-3 and J is TRBJ2-5, with a weak D call TRBD2 (6 bases). Deletions cut 10 bases from V and 2 bases from J, with 17 bases between. This CDR3 comprises 14 residues. CDR1 is ENHRY, CDR2 SYGVKD, per germline. The CDR3 DNA is TGTGCCAACTCAGCGGGTCAGCGTCAAGAGACCCAGTACTTC. As protein: CANSAGQRQETQYF.

CDR3 in amino acids: CASSFSSGGPGELFF. CDR3 coding DNA: TGCGCCAGCAGCTTCTCTAGCGGGGGGCCCGGGGAGCTGTTTTTT. This chain joins TRBV5-1 and TRBJ2-2; 11 bases match TRBD2. Trimming took 2 bases from V and 6 from J; bases not matched to a gene: 3. Germline V gene data show CDR1 as SGHRS and CDR2 as YFSETQ. The CDR3 is made up of 15 amino acids.

The CDR3 reads CASSQDPGVETQYF. DNA of the CDR3: TGTGCCAGCAGCCAAGATCCGGGTGTAGAGACCCAGTACTTC. The rearrangement links TRBV4-2 to TRBJ2-5, with D uncertain. Trimming pared 0 bases from V and 4 bases from J, leaving 9 bases between. The V gene's germline CDR1 is LGHNA and CDR2 YNFKEQ. This CDR3 contains 14 residues.

The rearrangement links TRBV10-3 to TRBJ1-2; the D is unclear. CDR1 is ENHRY, CDR2 SYGVKD, per germline. V was clipped by 10 bases and J by 3 bases, with 18 bases between them. This CDR3 spans 14 amino acids. The CDR3 is CATNLGSRDYGYTF. The CDR3 DNA follows: TGTGCCACGAACTTAGGGAGTAGGGACTATGGCTACACCTTC.

The chain joins TRBV6-2 or TRBV6-3 to TRBJ2-7, with no clear D. This CDR3 is built from 11 residues. Trimming removed 5 bases from V and 7 bases from J, with 9 bases in between. The germline V gene has CDR1 MNHEY and CDR2 SVGEGT. The CDR3 is CASSRLREQYF. DNA of the CDR3: TGTGCCAGCAGTCGACTGCGGGAGCAGTACTTC.

V gene TRBV3-1 (or the pseudogene TRBV3-2) combines with J gene TRBJ1-4; 7 bases match TRBD1. J gave up 8 bases and V 0 bases, and 9 bases lay outside the gene matches. Germline V gene sequence: CDR1 LGHDT, CDR2 YNNKEL (reference sequence). The CDR3 consists of 16 residues. CDR3 sequence reads: CASSQDWGDSGEKLFF. CDR3 nucleotide sequence: TGTGCCAGCAGCCAAGATTGGGGGGACAGCGGGGAAAAACTGTTTTTT.

The rearrangement links TRBV25-1 to TRBJ1-2; TRBD1 agrees at 9 bases. The germline CDR1 and CDR2 sequences are MGHDK and SYGVNS. With 4 bases clipped from V and 5 bases from J, the junction kept 5 bases outside the gene matches. The CDR3 has 14 residues. In DNA form, the CDR3 reads TGTGCCAGCAGTGCGACAGGGGGGAGATATGGCTACACCTTC. This sequence encodes CASSATGGRYGYTF.

The CDR3 loop reads CASSLRTGLAGDYEQYF. The DNA for the CDR3 is TGTGCCAGCAGCCTACGAACAGGACTAGCGGGGGACTACGAGCAGTACTTC. This sequence joins TRBV11-3 and TRBJ2-7, with 13 bases that match TRBD2. In germline, CDR1 is SGHNT, CDR2 YENEEA. Unmatched junction bases numbered 10, after V lost 5 bases and J lost 3 bases. The CDR3 is 17 amino acids.

The chain joins TRBV5-1 to TRBJ1-1; the match to TRBD1 covers 7 bases. The ends lost 2 bases at V and 4 bases at J; junction bases unmatched: 8. The length of the CDR3 is 15 residues. Germline lookup yields CDR1 SGHRS and CDR2 YFSETQ. In nucleotides, the CDR3 is TGCGCCAGCAGCTTACAGGGGTACAAGGGCACTGAAGCTTTCTTT. This translates into CASSLQGYKGTEAFF.

The V call is TRBV9, the J call TRBJ2-7; D not resolved. The J call may be incorrect, as the DNA end agrees better with TRBJ2-1. The CDR3 covers 14 residues. CDR1 and CDR2 from the germline V gene are SGDLS and YYNGEE. The CDR3 region has the DNA TGTGCCAGCAGCGTAGACAGCTCCTACAATGAGCAGTTCTTC. Translation: CASSVDSSYNEQFF.

This chain uses TRBV4-1 with TRBJ1-6, with D unclear. The CDR3 loop spans 14 amino acids. The germline V gene has CDR1 MGHRA and CDR2 YSYEKL. V was clipped by 4 bases and J by 10 bases, with 14 bases between them. The DNA for the CDR3 is TGCGCCAGCAGCCCCGTACAGATCCCCTCACCCCTCCACTTT. This encodes CASSPVQIPSPLHF.

This clone has only one observation. The chain links TRBV12-3 or TRBV12-4 to TRBJ2-7, with TRBD1 matching 10 bases. The CDR3 covers 12 residues. V gave up 6 bases and J gave up 4 bases; unmatched junction bases: 0. CDR3 bases: TGTGCCAGCAGGGGACAGGGGTACGAGCAGTACTTC. Amino acids: CASRGQGYEQYF.

This rearrangement joins TRBV7-3 to TRBJ2-5; 12 bases are shared with TRBD2. Germline CDR1 reads SGHTA; CDR2 reads FQGTGA. This CDR3 region has 16 residues. Trimming removed 3 bases from V and 2 bases from J; junction bases left unmatched: 4. This CDR3 is CASSLGLAGEQETQYF. The DNA of the CDR3 is TGTGCCAGCAGCTTGGGACTAGCGGGTGAACAAGAGACCCAGTACTTC.

V usage is TRBV5-6 and J usage is TRBJ2-4, with a possible D match to TRBD1 (6 bases). Trimming stripped 0 bases from V and 5 bases from J, with 12 bases between. The CDR3 extends over 15 amino acids. CDR1 and CDR2 (germline): SGHDT, YYEEEE. CDR3 nucleotides: TGTGCCAGCAGCTTGGCCGTAAACAGGGAAAACATTCAGTACTTC. Protein: CASSLAVNRENIQYF.

The chain links TRBV5-4 to TRBJ2-2; D gene uncertain. CDR1 is SGHNT, CDR2 YYREEE, per germline (reference sequence). The CDR3 has 16 amino acids. V lost 3 bases, J lost 0 bases, and 12 bases lay in between. CDR3 bases: TGTGCCAGCAGCTCTAACAGTCAACCGAACACCGGGGAGCTGTTTTTT. Its translation: CASSSNSQPNTGELFF.

This chain uses TRBV10-3 with TRBJ1-6; possible D gene TRBD1, 6 bases. This CDR3 is 15 amino acids long. Trimming removed 0 bases at V and 5 bases at J, with 8 bases between. Germline V CDR1 and CDR2: ENHRY, SYGVKD. The CDR3 DNA reads TGTGCCATCAGTGAGTCGAGACAGGATAATTCACCCCTCCACTTT. This gives the protein CAISESRQDNSPLHF.

J is TRBJ1-5 and V is TRBV24-1; possibly TRBD1 for D (6 bases). CDR1 is KGHDR and CDR2 is SFDVKD in the germline V gene. The germline V and J ends were trimmed by 1 base and 2 bases, with 8 bases remaining between them. This CDR3 is built from 15 residues. CDR3 DNA sequence: TGTGCCACCAGTGATTTAGGGACACGCAATCAGCCCCAGCATTTT. Translating gives CATSDLGTRNQPQHF.

The rearrangement joins TRBV9 to TRBJ1-2, with 9 bases aligning to TRBD1. Trimming at V came to 4 bases and at J to 3 bases, leaving 7 bases not matched to a gene. This CDR3 comprises 15 residues. The germline gives CDR1 SGDLS, CDR2 YYNGEE. CDR3 sequence: CASSPAGQGHYGYTF. The CDR3 nucleotides read TGTGCCAGCAGCCCCGCGGGACAGGGTCACTATGGCTACACCTTC.

J is TRBJ2-5 and V is TRBV4-2, with a weak D call TRBD2 (6 bases). CDR3 length equals 14 residues. The V gene's germline CDR1 is LGHNA and CDR2 YNFKEQ. Trimming shortened V by 1 base and J by 7 bases, and 13 bases separated the two germline ends. The CDR3 sequence is CASSQAGDPGTQYF. The CDR3 DNA sequence: TGTGCCAGCAGCCAAGCGGGGGACCCAGGGACCCAGTACTTC.

The chain joins TRBV19 to TRBJ1-3; D remains unclear. The CDR3 is 15 residues long. Per germline, CDR1 LNHDA and CDR2 SQIVND (reference sequence). V shed 0 bases and J shed 0 bases, with 6 bases lying between them. The CDR3 loop reads CASSIEGFSGNTIYF. The DNA for the CDR3 is TGTGCCAGTAGTATAGAGGGATTCTCTGGAAACACCATATATTTT.

This chain links TRBV6-5 with TRBJ1-1; D call uncertain. The CDR3 runs to 14 residues. V was clipped by 3 bases and J by 4 bases, with 12 bases between them. CDR1 MNHEY and CDR2 SVGAGI come from the germline V gene. This CDR3 reads CASSYYRASTEAFF. The CDR3 coding sequence is TGTGCCAGCAGTTATTACCGGGCGAGCACTGAAGCTTTCTTT.

The chain combines TRBV5-6 with TRBJ1-2, with 7 positions matching TRBD1. The CDR3 is 14 residues long. Germline V gene sequence: CDR1 SGHDT, CDR2 YYEEEE. V shed 4 bases and J 2 bases; nucleotides not matched to a gene: 5. The CDR3 bases are TGTGCCAGCAGCGTGGACAGGCGGAACTATGGCTACACCTTC. Protein sequence: CASSVDRRNYGYTF.

The chain uses TRBV4-2 and TRBJ1-6, with D unclear. Germline CDR1 is LGHNA and CDR2 is YNFKEQ. The CDR3 is made up of 14 amino acids. V lost 1 base to trimming and J lost 10 bases, with 11 bases between them. DNA for the CDR3: TGTGCCAGCAGCCAAGGCGGGGAGGAGTCACCCCTCCACTTT. Amino acid sequence: CASSQGGEESPLHF.